These T cell receptor beta chains were read from a single sample in a study of vaccination effects on CD4 cells after COVID-19. For these TCRs, the target antigens are not known. The assay was immunoSEQ multiplex PCR, and TCRdb's table has in-frame clones only and misses some. The sample lists 25,000 to 30,000 clones; about 69% were seen once. This specimen was CD4+ T cells from PBMCs cultured with HCoV-NL63 spike peptides, taken after COVID-19 vaccination. These receptors were taken from a human donor who received a COVID-19 vaccine. Both conserved end residues are part of each CDR3. A D gene is named only where the DNA matches it firmly. For some rows the clone size is stated as once, few or many, or as a class when expanded; others skip it.

J | size | D | V | CDR3 | DNA
TRBJ2-1 | NA | NA | TRBV6-1 | CASSEYPGASYNEQFF | TGTGCCAGCAGTGAATACCCGGGCGCCTCCTACAATGAGCAGTTCTTC
TRBJ1-2 | NA | TRBD1 | TRBV6-6 | CASSSGQAYGYTF | TGTGCCAGCAGTTCAGGACAGGCCTATGGCTACACCTTC
TRBJ1-4 | NA | NA | TRBV6-5 | CASSLARGEKLFF | TGTGCCAGCAGTTTAGCCAGAGGGGAAAAACTGTTTTTT
TRBJ1-5 | NA | NA | TRBV5-1 | CASSRDSNQPQHF | TGCGCCAGCAGTCGCGATAGCAATCAGCCCCAGCATTTT
TRBJ1-6 | NA | TRBD1 | TRBV3-1/TRBV3-2 | CASSQRTGRYNSPLHF | TGTGCCAGCAGCCAACGGACAGGGAGGTATAATTCACCCCTCCACTTT
TRBJ2-7 | NA | NA | TRBV30 | CAWSVLGQETEQYF | TGTGCCTGGAGTGTACTCGGCCAGGAAACCGAGCAGTACTTC
TRBJ2-5 | NA | TRBD2 | TRBV5-4 | CASRSGAEETQYF | TGTGCCAGCCGTAGCGGGGCCGAAGAGACCCAGTACTTC
TRBJ1-3 | NA | TRBD1 | TRBV3-1/TRBV3-2 | CASSQKGTAGNTIYF | TGTGCCAGCAGCCAGAAAGGGACAGCAGGAAACACCATATATTTT
TRBJ2-1 | NA | TRBD1 | TRBV18 | CASSPGTDLVSGQFF | TGTGCCAGCTCACCGGGGACAGACCTCGTATCAGGGCAGTTCTTC
TRBJ2-1 | NA | TRBD1 | TRBV6-5 | CASPVGTGVYNEQFF | TGTGCCAGCCCCGTCGGGACAGGGGTCTACAATGAGCAGTTCTTC
TRBJ2-5 | NA | NA | TRBV6-5 | CASGRGRETQYF | TGTGCCAGCGGCAGGGGGAGGGAGACCCAGTACTTC
TRBJ1-1 | NA | TRBD1 | TRBV18 | CASSAGTGFVEAFF | TGTGCCAGCTCTGCCGGGACAGGGTTTGTTGAAGCTTTCTTT
TRBJ2-7 | NA | NA | TRBV5-1 | CASSLERVSYEQYF | TGCGCCAGCAGCTTAGAACGAGTATCCTACGAGCAGTACTTC
TRBJ1-2 | few | NA | TRBV5-4 | CASSLLVRLNTHRYGYTF | TGTGCCAGCAGCTTGTTAGTCCGTTTAAACACGCATCGCTATGGCTACACCTTC
TRBJ2-3 | NA | NA | TRBV14 | CASSQQHPADTQYF | TGTGCCAGCAGCCAGCAGCACCCGGCGGATACGCAGTATTTT
TRBJ2-3 | NA | TRBD2 | TRBV18 | CASSPREIDTQYF | TGTGCCAGCTCACCGCGGGAGATAGATACGCAGTATTTT
TRBJ2-4 | NA | NA | TRBV11-2 | CASSNTGTLDF | TGTGCCAGCAGCAATACCGGGACACTAGACTTC
TRBJ2-3 | NA | TRBD2 | TRBV3-1/TRBV3-2 | CASTKVSGRGPDTQYF | TGTGCCAGCACCAAAGTTAGCGGGAGGGGCCCAGATACGCAGTATTTT
TRBJ1-1 | NA | NA | TRBV10-1 | CASRRPGGEAFF | TGCGCCAGCAGACGACCGGGGGGTGAAGCTTTCTTT
TRBJ2-5 | NA | NA | TRBV2 | CASSESPAGTQETQYF | TGTGCCAGCAGTGAAAGCCCGGCAGGGACCCAAGAGACCCAGTACTTC
TRBJ2-7 | NA | NA | TRBV7-9 | CASSSTGFPYEQYF | TGTGCCAGCAGCTCAACAGGGTTTCCCTACGAGCAGTACTTC
TRBJ1-3 | once | NA | TRBV18 | CASSPPAKAGNTIYF | TGTGCCAGCTCACCACCGGCGAAGGCTGGAAACACCATATATTTT
TRBJ2-1 | NA | TRBD2 | TRBV6-1 | CASSEALAGGPNEQFF | TGTGCCAGCAGTGAGGCACTAGCGGGAGGGCCCAATGAGCAGTTCTTC
TRBJ2-1 | NA | TRBD2 | TRBV3-1/TRBV3-2 | CASRPTLAGGEAGSYNEQFF | TGTGCCAGCAGGCCGACGTTAGCGGGGGGAGAGGCAGGGTCCTACAATGAGCAGTTCTTC
TRBJ1-1 | NA | NA | TRBV5-1 | CASSLDGGGWNTEAFF | TGCGCCAGCAGCTTGGACGGGGGCGGTTGGAACACTGAAGCTTTCTTT
TRBJ1-1 | NA | NA | TRBV25-1 | CASSEGWETSRRTEAFF | TGTGCCAGCAGTGAAGGGTGGGAGACCTCACGGCGGACTGAAGCTTTCTTT
TRBJ2-7 | NA | TRBD2 | TRBV6-5 | CASSYSLAGEREQYF | TGTGCCAGCAGTTACTCTCTAGCGGGAGAACGGGAGCAGTACTTC
TRBJ2-7 | medium-sized | TRBD2 | TRBV30 | CAWSGGDYEQYF | TGTGCCTGGAGCGGGGGGGACTACGAGCAGTACTTC
TRBJ1-2 | NA | NA | TRBV28 | CASSPNVGVYYGYTF | TGTGCCAGCAGCCCCAATGTCGGGGTTTACTATGGCTACACCTTC
TRBJ1-2 | NA | NA | TRBV7-9 | CASSLDFSSGSRF | TGTGCCAGCAGCTTAGATTTTAGCAGCGGCTCGCGATTC
TRBJ2-5 | NA | NA | TRBV7-2 | CASSFGLYGETQYF | TGTGCCAGCAGCTTCGGGCTATATGGGGAGACCCAGTACTTC
TRBJ1-1 | NA | NA | TRBV6-5 | CASSYPPGSFQGGAFF | TGTGCCAGCAGTTACCCGCCGGGATCCTTTCAAGGCGGAGCTTTCTTT
TRBJ1-2 | medium-sized | NA | TRBV30 | CAWSVSQNYGYTF | TGTGCCTGGAGTGTAAGTCAGAACTATGGCTACACCTTC
TRBJ2-1 | NA | TRBD2 | TRBV7-2 | CASSGLAGNEQFF | TGTGCCAGCAGTGGACTAGCGGGAAATGAGCAGTTCTTC
TRBJ1-2 | NA | TRBD1 | TRBV25-1 | CASSEPGQYYGYTF | TGTGCCAGCAGTGAGCCGGGACAGTACTATGGCTACACCTTC
TRBJ1-5 | NA | NA | TRBV27 | CASSLSAGNQPQHF | TGTGCCAGCAGTTTATCGGCAGGGAATCAGCCCCAGCATTTT
TRBJ1-5 | few | TRBD1 | TRBV19 | CASSDRGQGNQPQHF | TGTGCCAGTAGTGACAGGGGGCAGGGCAATCAGCCCCAGCATTTT
TRBJ2-5 | NA | NA | TRBV2 | CASKQGRVTQYF | TGTGCCAGCAAGCAGGGTCGGGTGACCCAGTACTTC
TRBJ1-4 | few | TRBD1 | TRBV5-1 | CASTAGGPNEKLFF | TGCGCCAGTACCGCAGGGGGCCCAAATGAAAAACTGTTTTTT
TRBJ1-2 | few | TRBD1 | TRBV19 | CASSQGVYGYTF | TGTGCCAGTAGTCAGGGGGTATATGGCTACACCTTC
TRBJ2-3 | once | NA | TRBV18 | CASSPGGTDTQYF | TGTGCCAGCTCACCAGGAGGCACAGATACGCAGTATTTT
TRBJ2-7 | few | NA | TRBV3-1/TRBV3-2 | CASSQQAGGRYF | TGTGCCAGCAGCCAACAGGCGGGTGGGAGGTACTTC
TRBJ2-1 | NA | TRBD2 | TRBV4-2 | CASSQDGVSSGNNEQFF | TGTGCCAGCAGCCAAGATGGTGTGTCTAGCGGCAACAATGAGCAGTTCTTC
TRBJ2-3 | few | NA | TRBV27 | CASLPGHPTDTQYF | TGTGCCAGCTTGCCCGGGCACCCCACAGATACGCAGTATTTT